This record looks at one T cell receptor beta chain sequence and its context. As yet, its antigen is unknown. Assay used: immunoSEQ multiplex PCR; TCRdb lists only in-frame clones, some missing. The sample lists about 1.1 million clones, around 77% seen once, with about 0.89% in the top ten. The CDR3 runs to 13 residues. CDR1 and CDR2 from the germline V gene are SGDLS and YYNGEE. Germline trimming cut 8 bases from V and 6 bases from J; bases unmatched to any gene: 4. These data are taken from a study of shared clonotypes between healthy human individuals. Study-wide results and caveats: Sharing across four donors was seen in approximately 5.2% of naive CD4 clonotypes.

The sequenced sample was memory CD4+ T cells from PBMCs. Subset in this sample: CD45RA-negative fraction. J is TRBJ2-1 and V is TRBV9, with TRBD2 matching 11 bases. The clonotype was recovered from a young man in good health. Some clones in this sample may be carry-over from other donors' samples. CDR3 coding DNA: TGTGCCAGTGGCCTAGCGGGAGGCAATGAGCAGTTCTTC. Protein sequence: CASGLAGGNEQFF.